A selection of T cell receptor beta chains follows, all from one sample in a study of cytomegalovirus exposure and HLA in healthy donors. Method: immunoSEQ multiplex PCR; TCRdb's copy keeps in-frame clones and lacks some. The specimen's table records 45,000 to 70,000 clones. Sequencing was done on a sample of PBMCs. The receptors here all came from a woman aged 45-65 years in good health and CMV-seropositive. Each CDR3 is given with its conserved first and last residue. D genes are given only for firm matches. Not every row has a clone size; where given, it reads once, few, many or a size class.

J gene,clone size,CDR3 length,V gene,D gene,CDR3 DNA,CDR3 protein
TRBJ2-1,NA,15,TRBV27,NA,TGTGCCAGCAGTATTGACCTAGGCGGTTACAATGAGCAGTTCTTC,CASSIDLGGYNEQFF
TRBJ1-1,NA,15,TRBV2,TRBD1,TGTGCCAGCAGTGGGGTTGGGGACAGGTGGACTGAAGCTTTCTTT,CASSGVGDRWTEAFF
TRBJ2-7,NA,13,TRBV29-1,TRBD1,TGCAGCGTCCTCTCAACAGGGGGCGCGGAGCAGTACTTC,CSVLSTGGAEQYF
TRBJ2-7,medium-sized,15,TRBV29-1,TRBD2,TGCAGCGTGTCTGCTAGCGGGTCAAGCTCCTACGAGCAGTACTTC,CSVSASGSSSYEQYF
TRBJ1-2,NA,14,TRBV27,TRBD1,TGTGCCAGCAGTTCCCAAACAGGGGGCTCTGGCTACACCTTC,CASSSQTGGSGYTF
TRBJ1-1,NA,15,TRBV4-3,TRBD1,TGCGCCAGCAGCCAAGTCAGGGGGTGGGACACTGAAGCTTTCTTT,CASSQVRGWDTEAFF
TRBJ2-7,NA,15,TRBV6-5,NA,TGTGCCAGCAGTTATTACACCGGGGGACCCTACGAGCAGTACTTC,CASSYYTGGPYEQYF
TRBJ2-7,NA,15,TRBV13,TRBD1,TGTGCCAGCAGCTTGACTGGACAGGGCTCCTACGAGCAGTACTTC,CASSLTGQGSYEQYF
TRBJ1-4,NA,14,TRBV18,NA,TGTGCCAGCACAATCGGTGTCGGGAATGAAAAACTGTTTTTT,CASTIGVGNEKLFF
TRBJ2-7,NA,12,TRBV7-9,NA,TGTGCCAGCAGCGTGGACAGCTACGAGCAGTACTTC,CASSVDSYEQYF
TRBJ1-1,NA,14,TRBV7-2,NA,TGTGCCAGCATCCGATCCGGGGTCATCACTGAAGCTTTCTTT,CASIRSGVITEAFF
TRBJ2-7,NA,17,TRBV7-9,NA,TGTGCCAGCAGCTTAGCACCGGACACTTACGTCTCCTACGAGCAGTACTTC,CASSLAPDTYVSYEQYF
TRBJ1-6,NA,14,TRBV29-1,NA,TGCAGCGTTGGTTCCGGGCAGGGTGGGTCACCCCTCCACTTT,CSVGSGQGGSPLHF
TRBJ2-7,NA,14,TRBV6-5,NA,TGTGCCAGCAGTTACGCGGGTTCCACCTACGAGCAGTACTTC,CASSYAGSTYEQYF
TRBJ2-7,NA,15,TRBV18,TRBD2,TGCGCCAGCTCACCAACACTAGCGGAGACCTACGAGCAGTACTTC,CASSPTLAETYEQYF
TRBJ2-1,NA,14,TRBV18,NA,TGTGCCAGCTCACCACGCGGGGCTTACAATGAGCAGTTCTTC,CASSPRGAYNEQFF
TRBJ2-5,NA,16,TRBV4-2,TRBD2,TGTGCCAGCAGAGAAGGTGGCGGGGGATGGCGAGAGACCCAGTACTTC,CASREGGGGWRETQYF
TRBJ2-7,NA,15,TRBV4-3,NA,TGCGCCAGCAGCCAAGAGTTAGTGCGCTCCTACGAGCAGTACTTC,CASSQELVRSYEQYF
TRBJ2-5,NA,15,TRBV18,NA,TGTGCCAGCTCACCACCGTCGGGGTCGCGGGAGACCCAGTACTTC,CASSPPSGSRETQYF
TRBJ1-1,NA,17,TRBV4-1,NA,TGCGCCAGCAGCCAAGGGGGAGGGGGGGGAATGAACACTGAAGCTTTCTTT,CASSQGGGGGMNTEAFF
TRBJ1-2,NA,16,TRBV19,NA,TGTGCCAGTAGTGTTCTCCGGGGTACTACTAACTATGGCTACACCTTC,CASSVLRGTTNYGYTF
TRBJ2-2,NA,12,TRBV6-6,NA,TGTGCCAGCAGTTATCTCACCGGGGAGCTGTTTTTT,CASSYLTGELFF
TRBJ2-5,NA,15,TRBV5-1,TRBD1,TGCGCCAGCAGTAGGAGGGGACAGGAGCTTGAGACCCAGTACTTC,CASSRRGQELETQYF
TRBJ1-6,NA,15,TRBV6-5,NA,TGTGCCAGCAGTTACTCGAGGACAGCTAATTCACCCCTCCACTTT,CASSYSRTANSPLHF
TRBJ2-7,NA,11,TRBV20-1,NA,TGCAGTGCTCGACAAAACTACGAGCAGTACTTC,CSARQNYEQYF
TRBJ2-3,NA,14,TRBV5-1,TRBD1,TGCGCCAGCAGCTTGACAGGGGTAACAGATACGCAGTATTTT,CASSLTGVTDTQYF
TRBJ2-5,NA,13,TRBV18,NA,TGTGCCAGCTCACCTTACACCCAAGAGACCCAGTACTTC,CASSPYTQETQYF
TRBJ2-5,NA,17,TRBV30,TRBD2,TGTGCCTGGAGTGTACCCGGGGGGGTTCGGGTTATCGCGACCCAGTACTTC,CAWSVPGGVRVIATQYF
TRBJ1-2,NA,13,TRBV6-5,NA,TGTGCCAGCAGGGGAGGGTCGCCCTATGGCTACACCTTC,CASRGGSPYGYTF
TRBJ1-1,NA,16,TRBV19,TRBD1,TGTGCCAGTAGTATCTGGGACAGGGGTATGAACACTGAAGCTTTCTTT,CASSIWDRGMNTEAFF
TRBJ2-2,NA,14,TRBV5-4,NA,TGTGCCAGCAGTTCAGTTGTTCAACCCGGGGAGCTGTTTTTT,CASSSVVQPGELFF
TRBJ2-5,NA,14,TRBV5-1,NA,TGCGCCAGCAGCTTAGCGGCAAACCAAGAGACCCAGTACTTC,CASSLAANQETQYF
TRBJ1-2,NA,16,TRBV9,TRBD1,TGTGCCAGCAGCCCAATCGGGACAGGGGGCCGTCGGGGCTACACCTTC,CASSPIGTGGRRGYTF
TRBJ1-1,NA,14,TRBV19,NA,TGTGCCAGTAGACGAAGCCCCTCGAACACTGAAGCTTTCTTT,CASRRSPSNTEAFF
TRBJ1-2,NA,13,TRBV6-5,NA,TGTGCCAGCAGGGTGGACAGTTCCTATGGCTACACCTTC,CASRVDSSYGYTF
TRBJ1-2,NA,14,TRBV2,TRBD1,TGTGCCTCCCGGACAGGGGAGAGGAACTATGGCTACACCTTC,CASRTGERNYGYTF
TRBJ2-3,NA,13,TRBV19,NA,TGTGCCAGTACCCCACCTTTGAGGGATACGCAGTATTTT,CASTPPLRDTQYF
TRBJ1-5,NA,14,TRBV4-1,NA,TGCGCCAGCAGCCAAGTCTTTGTTAATCAGCCCCAGCATTTT,CASSQVFVNQPQHF
TRBJ2-7,NA,15,TRBV28,TRBD1,TGTGCCAGCAGTTTGGGGGGGACAGGGTCCCACGAGCAGTACTTC,CASSLGGTGSHEQYF
TRBJ2-7,NA,15,TRBV28,TRBD1,TGTGCCAGCAGCCCCCTTGGACAGGGGTCCTACGAGCAGTACTTC,CASSPLGQGSYEQYF
TRBJ2-7,NA,15,TRBV18,TRBD1,TGTGCCAGCTCACCAGTCAGACAGGGCTCCTACGAGCAGTACTTC,CASSPVRQGSYEQYF
TRBJ2-3,NA,13,TRBV18,NA,TGTGCCAGCTCACTTCCTAGCACAGATACGCAGTATTTT,CASSLPSTDTQYF
TRBJ2-5,NA,15,TRBV18,NA,TGTGCCAGCTCACACCGTGGACTACAAGAAGAGACCCAGTACTTC,CASSHRGLQEETQYF
TRBJ2-5,NA,12,TRBV29-1,NA,TGCAGCGGGCGGGTTCAACAAGAGACCCAGTACTTC,CSGRVQQETQYF
TRBJ1-1,NA,16,TRBV13,NA,TGTGCCAGCAGCTTAGATGAGGACAGTTTGAACACTGAAGCTTTCTTT,CASSLDEDSLNTEAFF
TRBJ2-5,NA,12,TRBV7-8,NA,TGTGCCAGCAGTTCCCCCCCGGGGGCCCAGTACTTC,CASSSPPGAQYF
TRBJ2-1,NA,14,TRBV19,NA,TGTGCCAGTAGTGACCAACGCGGTTACAATGAGCAGTTCTTC,CASSDQRGYNEQFF
TRBJ2-1,NA,14,TRBV28,TRBD2,TGTGCCAGCAGTTGGGTGATAGCGGGAGTGAAGCAGTTCTTC,CASSWVIAGVKQFF
TRBJ2-7,NA,14,TRBV6-5,TRBD2,TGTGCCAGCAGTAAGCGGGAGGGCCTATACGAGCAGTACTTC,CASSKREGLYEQYF
TRBJ2-7,NA,14,TRBV2,TRBD1,TGTGCCAGCACTCTTGCCGGGACAGGGAGGGAGCAGTACTTC,CASTLAGTGREQYF
TRBJ1-1,NA,17,TRBV4-1,NA,TGCGCCAGCAGCCAAGTGAGCAGGGCCCCTTTGAACACTGAAGCTTTCTTT,CASSQVSRAPLNTEAFF
TRBJ2-5,NA,15,TRBV10-3,NA,TGTGCCATCAGTGAGCCCACAGAGTACCAAGAGACCCAGTACTTC,CAISEPTEYQETQYF
TRBJ2-7,NA,15,TRBV7-2,TRBD2,TGTGCCAGCAGCCCCGGGGGGCTAGCGGGCTACGAGCAGTACTTC,CASSPGGLAGYEQYF
TRBJ1-5,NA,12,TRBV28,NA,TGTGCCAGCAGTTCTGGCAATCAGCCCCAGCATTTT,CASSSGNQPQHF
TRBJ1-2,NA,17,TRBV4-1,NA,TGCGCCAGCAGCCAAGGCGGAGGGGTACGAACTAACTATGGCTGCACCTTC,CASSQGGGVRTNYGCTF
TRBJ1-1,NA,14,TRBV27,NA,TGTGCCAGCAGTCCTACTACTTATAGAACCTGGTCTTTCTTT,CASSPTTYRTWSFF
TRBJ2-1,NA,15,TRBV7-2,NA,TGTGCCAGCCAGGAGGGGGACAGCACCTACAATGAGCAGTTCTTC,CASQEGDSTYNEQFF
TRBJ1-1,NA,13,TRBV5-1,NA,TGCGCCAGCAGCGCACAGGAGAACACTGAAGCTTTCTTT,CASSAQENTEAFF
TRBJ1-2,NA,16,TRBV5-6,NA,TGTGCCAGCAGCTCGGGGGGGGTGGGATCCGCAACCGGCTACACCTTC,CASSSGGVGSATGYTF
TRBJ1-4,NA,13,TRBV2,NA,TGTGCCAGCTTGTTCAGGGTTAATGAAAAACTGTTTTTT,CASLFRVNEKLFF